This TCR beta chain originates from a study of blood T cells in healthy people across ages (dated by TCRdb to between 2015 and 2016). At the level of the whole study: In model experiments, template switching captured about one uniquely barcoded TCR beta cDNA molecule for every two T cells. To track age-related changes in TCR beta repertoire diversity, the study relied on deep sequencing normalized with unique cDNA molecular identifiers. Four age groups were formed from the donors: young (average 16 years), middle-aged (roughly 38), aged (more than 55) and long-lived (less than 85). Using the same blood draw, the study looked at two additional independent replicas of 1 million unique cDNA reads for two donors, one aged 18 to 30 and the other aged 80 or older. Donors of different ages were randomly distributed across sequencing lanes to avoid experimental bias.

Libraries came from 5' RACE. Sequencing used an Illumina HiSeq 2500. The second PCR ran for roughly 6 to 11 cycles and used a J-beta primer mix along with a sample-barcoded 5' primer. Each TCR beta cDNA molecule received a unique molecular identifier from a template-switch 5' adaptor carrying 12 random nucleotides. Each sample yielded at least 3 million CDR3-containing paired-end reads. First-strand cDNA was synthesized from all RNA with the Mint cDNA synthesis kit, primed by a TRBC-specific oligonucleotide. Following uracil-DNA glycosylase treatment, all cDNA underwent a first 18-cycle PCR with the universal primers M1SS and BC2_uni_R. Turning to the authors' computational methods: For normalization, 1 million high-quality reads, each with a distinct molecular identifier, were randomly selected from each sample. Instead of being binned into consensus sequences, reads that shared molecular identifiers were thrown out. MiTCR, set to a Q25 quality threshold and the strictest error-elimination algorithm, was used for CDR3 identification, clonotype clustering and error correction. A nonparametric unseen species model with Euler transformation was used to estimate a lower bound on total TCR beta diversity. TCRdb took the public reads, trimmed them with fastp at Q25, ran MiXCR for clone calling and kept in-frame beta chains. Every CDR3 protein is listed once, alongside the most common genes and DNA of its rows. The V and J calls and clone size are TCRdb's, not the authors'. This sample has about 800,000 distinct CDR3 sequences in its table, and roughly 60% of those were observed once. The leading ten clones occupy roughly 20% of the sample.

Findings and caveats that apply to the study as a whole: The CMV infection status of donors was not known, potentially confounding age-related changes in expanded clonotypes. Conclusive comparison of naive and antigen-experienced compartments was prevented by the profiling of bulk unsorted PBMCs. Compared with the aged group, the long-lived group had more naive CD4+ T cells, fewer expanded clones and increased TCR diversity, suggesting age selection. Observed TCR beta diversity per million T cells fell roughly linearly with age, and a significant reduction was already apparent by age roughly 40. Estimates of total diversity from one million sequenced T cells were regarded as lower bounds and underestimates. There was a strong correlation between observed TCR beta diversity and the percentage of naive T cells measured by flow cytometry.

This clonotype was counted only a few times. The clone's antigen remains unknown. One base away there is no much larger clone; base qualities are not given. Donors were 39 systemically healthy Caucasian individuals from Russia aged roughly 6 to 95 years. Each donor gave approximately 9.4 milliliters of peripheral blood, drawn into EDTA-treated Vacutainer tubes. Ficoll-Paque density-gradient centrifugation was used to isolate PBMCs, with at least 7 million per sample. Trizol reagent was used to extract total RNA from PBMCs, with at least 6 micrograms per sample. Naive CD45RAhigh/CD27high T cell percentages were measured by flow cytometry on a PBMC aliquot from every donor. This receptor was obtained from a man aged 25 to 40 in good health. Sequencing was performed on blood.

The DNA is TGCAGTGCGCAAAGTTCCGGAGATACGCAGTATTTT. The encoded protein is CSAQSSGDTQYF. The rearranged segments are TRBV20-1 and TRBJ2-3; confidence is insufficient to name the D gene. The CDR3 goes from the cysteine to the phenylalanine over 12 residues. Only the CDR3 DNA stays, 36 bases, in frame from base 1. CDR1 DFQATT and CDR2 SNEGSKA are derived from the germline V gene (reference sequence). At the junction V is shortened by 6 bases and J by 5 bases, with 12 bases in between.